The 31 T cell receptor beta chains listed next were all sequenced from one sample in a study of technical replicates of blood from several donors (dated by TCRdb to between 2016 and 2019). The library came from the immunoSEQ multiplex PCR assay. The source is immuneACCESS, and TCRdb retained only in-frame sequences with V and J called. Part of the clones is not carried over; for the studies checked, unresolved V genes explain less than half of this, and the remainder is unexplained. The sample yields about 81,000 clones; about 96% were counted once. The ten largest clones capture around 0.2% of the sample. The sequenced sample consisted of T cells isolated from PBMCs. Receptor source: a human donor in good health.

This chain joins TRBV6-1 and TRBJ1-5; D is unresolved. This CDR3 comprises 15 residues. Trimming stripped 1 base from V and 4 bases from J, with 11 bases between. CDR1 and CDR2 from the germline V gene are MNHNS and SASEGT. As DNA, the CDR3 is TGTGCCAGCAGTGAAGGGGCAGGTGGAAATCAGCCCCAGCATTTT. Protein product: CASSEGAGGNQPQHF.

This chain uses TRBV11-3 with TRBJ2-3, with 10 bases identical to TRBD2. The CDR3 covers 18 residues. Germline CDR1 and CDR2: SGHNT and YENEEA. V dropped 5 bases and J dropped 2; count of bases not matched to a gene: 13. The CDR3 region is CASSLGGWGTSATDTQYF. In DNA, the CDR3 is TGTGCCAGCAGCCTGGGGGGTTGGGGGACTAGCGCCACAGATACGCAGTATTTT.

The chain links TRBV29-1 to TRBJ2-6; D gene uncertain. Trimming left V 5 bases short and J 0 bases short, with 11 bases between. The CDR3 spans 15 residues. Germline V CDR1 and CDR2: SQVTM, ANQGSEA. The CDR3 loop reads CSVSRLSSGANVLTF. The CDR3 nucleotides read TGCAGCGTTTCCCGACTGAGCTCTGGGGCCAACGTCCTGACTTTC.

This clone was recorded only once. The chain links TRBV5-1 to TRBJ2-7; 7 bases are a match to TRBD2. The CDR3 is 16 amino acids. V lost 2 bases, J lost 2 bases, and 10 bases stayed unmatched. Germline V gene lookup returns CDR1 SGHRS and CDR2 YFSETQ. CDR3 nucleotides: TGCGCCAGCAGCTTCGAGGGTCCAGCGGGACCCTACGAGCAGTACTTC. This translates into CASSFEGPAGPYEQYF.

This clone was counted once. The J gene is TRBJ2-5, the V gene TRBV19, with 10 positions matching TRBD1. The CDR3 totals 15 residues. Trimming took 3 bases from V and 5 from J; bases not matched to a gene: 6. Germline V gene sequence: CDR1 LNHDA, CDR2 SQIVND (reference sequence). The chain's CDR3 is CASSMDRGYLETQYF. The CDR3 DNA sequence: TGTGCCAGTAGTATGGACAGGGGGTATCTTGAGACCCAGTACTTC.

This clone showed up just a few times. The genes are TRBV11-3 and TRBJ1-1, with unresolved D. V lost 1 base, J lost 7 bases, and 7 bases lay in between. The CDR3 covers 12 residues. Germline V gene data show CDR1 as SGHNT and CDR2 as YENEEA. CDR3 residues: CASSLVGLEAFF. CDR3 bases: TGTGCCAGCAGCTTAGTCGGACTTGAAGCTTTCTTT.

This chain joins TRBV28 and TRBJ2-7, with 9 bases aligning to TRBD2. Germline V CDR1 and CDR2: MDHEN, SYDVKM. Trimming cost V 3 bases and J 2 bases; bases outside gene matches: 14. The CDR3 spans 18 residues. The CDR3: CASSFNRDIAGEAYEQYF. CDR3 DNA: TGTGCCAGCAGTTTTAACCGGGACATAGCGGGAGAGGCCTACGAGCAGTACTTC.

The V gene is TRBV5-4, the J gene TRBJ1-2; 8 bases agree with TRBD1. CDR1 is SGHNT and CDR2 is YYREEE in the germline V gene (reference sequence). CDR3 size: 14 residues. V shed 4 bases, J shed 0 bases, and the junction held 2 bases outside the gene matches. DNA of the CDR3: TGTGCCAGCAGCGGACAGGGAGCTAACTATGGCTACACCTTC. Translation: CASSGQGANYGYTF.

This clone was observed a single time. The chain carries TRBV30 and TRBJ2-2, with TRBD1 as a possible D gene (6 bases). The CDR3 spans 19 residues. Germline V gene sequence: CDR1 GTSNPN, CDR2 SVGIG (reference sequence). V lost 1 base and J lost 6, with 27 bases in between. The CDR3 region has the DNA TGTGCCTGGAGTGCATACAGATACGTAGGGACAACCTTTTCCGGGGAGCTGTTTTTT. It translates to CAWSAYRYVGTTFSGELFF.

The rearrangement links TRBV5-4 to TRBJ1-2; possible D gene TRBD1, 5 bases. The germline gives CDR1 SGHNT, CDR2 YYREEE (reference sequence). V was pared by 0 bases and J by 4 bases, with 7 bases between. This CDR3 has 13 amino acids. The CDR3 nucleotides are TGTGCCAGCAGCTTGGGGGGCAGCTATGGCTACACCTTC. It codes for CASSLGGSYGYTF. Based on the CDR3 plus reference TRBV5-4 and TRBJ1-2, the full variable domain is ETGVTQSPTHLIKTRGQQVTLRCSSQSGHNTVSWYQQALGQGPQFIFQYYREEENGRGNFPPRFSGLQFPNYSSELNVNALELDDSALYLCASSLGGSYGYTFGSGTRLTVV.

V usage is TRBV4-2 and J usage is TRBJ1-1, with TRBD1 identical over 7 bases. Unmatched junction bases numbered 13, after V lost 0 bases and J lost 0 bases. CDR1 is LGHNA, CDR2 YNFKEQ, per germline. The CDR3 length is 19 residues. CDR3 DNA sequence: TGTGCCAGCAGCCAAGATGGGCTGACAGGGCTCTTCATGAACACTGAAGCTTTCTTT. This gives the protein CASSQDGLTGLFMNTEAFF.

The V gene is TRBV2, the J gene TRBJ2-2; a possible D gene is TRBD2 (5 bases). This CDR3 is built from 14 residues. With 7 bases removed from V and 5 bases from J, the gap between germline ends came to 14 bases. The germline CDR1 and CDR2 sequences are SNHLY and FYNNEI. DNA for the CDR3: TGTGCCAGCAAGCGAGGGTCTGGAACCGGGGAGCTGTTTTTT. The encoded protein is CASKRGSGTGELFF.

This chain uses TRBV23-1 with TRBJ1-1; TRBD1 matches 8 bases. TRBV23-1 is assigned to the ORF class and has an uncertain function. CDR3 length equals 20 residues. Losses at the gene ends were 0 bases for V and 0 bases for J; bases not matched to a gene: 15. CDR3 bases: TGCGCCAGCAGTCAATCTGATAAGGACAGGGTTCAGAGGGTGAACACTGAAGCTTTCTTT. This sequence encodes CASSQSDKDRVQRVNTEAFF.

The chain joins TRBV7-6 to TRBJ1-5; 7 positions match TRBD1. The germline V gene has CDR1 SGHVS and CDR2 FNYEAQ. After removal of 2 bases from V and 2 bases from J, the junction contained 15 bases not matched to a gene. This CDR3 is built from 19 residues. The CDR3 is CASSLHRGAGGSGNQPQHF. For the CDR3, the DNA is TGTGCCAGCAGCTTACACCGCGGGGCAGGGGGAAGCGGCAATCAGCCCCAGCATTTT. The complete variable domain, with remaining parts taken from reference TRBV7-6 and TRBJ1-5, reads GAGVSQSPRYKVTKRGQDVALRCDPISGHVSLYWYRQALGQGPEFLTYFNYEAQQDKSGLPNDRFSAERPEGSISTLTIQRTEQRDSAMYRCASSLHRGAGGSGNQPQHFGDGTRLSIL.

The chain carries TRBV4-2 and TRBJ1-2; D perhaps matches TRBD1 (5 bases). V lost 0 bases, J lost 0 bases, and 11 bases lay in between. Germline V lookup: CDR1 LGHNA, CDR2 YNFKEQ. This CDR3 is built from 16 residues. The DNA of the CDR3 is TGTGCCAGCAGCCAAGATACAGGAGATACTAACTATGGCTACACCTTC. It encodes CASSQDTGDTNYGYTF.

The chain joins TRBV27 to TRBJ1-4; 7 positions match TRBD1. The germline V gene has CDR1 MNHEY and CDR2 SMNVEV (reference sequence). The CDR3 is 17 residues long. Trimming cost V 5 bases and J 4 bases; bases outside gene matches: 13. As DNA, the CDR3 is TGTGCCAGCAGTCGTTCCCGACAGGGTGTCATTAATGAAAAACTGTTTTTT. Amino acids: CASSRSRQGVINEKLFF. Variable domain in full (rest from reference TRBV27 and TRBJ1-4): EAQVTQNPRYLITVTGKKLTVTCSQNMNHEYMSWYRQDPGLGLRQIYYSMNVEVTDKGDVPEGYKVSRKEKRNFPLILESPSPNQTSLYFCASSRSRQGVINEKLFFGSGTQLSVL.

CDR3 sequence (DNA): TGTGCCGGCAGCGGAGTCGGATATGGGAGAGGCTACACCTTC. It encodes CAGSGVGYGRGYTF. V usage is TRBV19 and J usage is TRBJ1-2; no reliable D call. The V gene's germline CDR1 is LNHDA and CDR2 SQIVND (reference sequence). Deletions cut 11 bases from V and 8 bases from J, with 24 bases between. This CDR3 contains 14 residues.

V is TRBV6-5 and J is TRBJ1-5; the D gene is possibly TRBD1 (6 bases). Germline CDR1 MNHEY, CDR2 SVGAGI. V was shortened by 5 bases and J by 2 bases, with 13 bases between the two germline ends. This CDR3 contains 15 residues. The CDR3 loop is CASSRQAYGNQPQHF. CDR3 bases: TGTGCCAGCAGTCGACAGGCGTATGGCAATCAGCCCCAGCATTTT.

This clone was counted once. This sequence joins TRBV7-6 and TRBJ2-5; 10 bases match TRBD2. This CDR3 spans 15 amino acids. Germline V gives CDR1 SGHVS, CDR2 FNYEAQ. Trimming removed 1 base from V and 5 bases from J; junction bases left unmatched: 4. The DNA for the CDR3 is TGTGCCAGCAGCTTAGGAGCGGGAGGGCGTGAGACCCAGTACTTC. It yields the protein CASSLGAGGRETQYF.

The chain employs TRBV11-3 and TRBJ1-1, with D perhaps matching TRBD1 (6 bases). Looked up from germline, CDR1 is SGHNT and CDR2 is YENEEA. There are 13 residues in the CDR3. Trimming took off 2 bases at V and 6 bases at J, with 10 bases between the two ends. The CDR3 DNA follows: TGTGCCAGCAGCTTAACAGGGCGGGCTGAAGCTTTCTTT. Protein product: CASSLTGRAEAFF.

The chain carries TRBV27 and TRBJ2-1; 10 bases fit TRBD2. CDR3 length: 15 residues. Trimming removed 4 bases from V and 3 bases from J; junction bases left unmatched: 3. The germline CDR1 and CDR2 sequences are MNHEY and SMNVEV (reference sequence). The CDR3 DNA is TGTGCCAGCAGTTGGACTAGCGGAATCTACAATGAGCAGTTCTTC. It encodes CASSWTSGIYNEQFF.

This clone was picked up one time. This rearrangement joins TRBV27 to TRBJ1-1, with TRBD1 identical over 10 bases. V was pared by 3 bases and J by 7 bases, with 2 bases of the junction left unmatched. Germline-derived CDR1 and CDR2 are MNHEY and SMNVEV (reference sequence). The length of the CDR3 is 13 residues. The CDR3 spells CASSFGQGGEAFF. The CDR3 nucleotides are TGTGCCAGCAGTTTCGGACAGGGGGGTGAAGCTTTCTTT.

The chain couples TRBV5-1 to TRBJ2-5; TRBD2 agrees at 13 bases. In germline, CDR1 is SGHRS, CDR2 YFSETQ. V lost 4 bases and J lost 5; bases outside the gene matches: 5. This CDR3 region has 15 residues. DNA of the CDR3: TGCGCCAGCAGCCCAGGACTAGCGGGGGTGGAGACCCAGTACTTC. Protein: CASSPGLAGVETQYF.

This clone appeared a single time. The rearrangement links TRBV15 to TRBJ1-5, with 7 bases that match TRBD1. This CDR3 is built from 14 residues. Trimming at V came to 9 bases and at J to 2 bases, leaving 7 bases not matched to a gene. Germline loops: CDR1 LNHNV, CDR2 YYDKDF (reference sequence). The CDR3: CATMTGLGNQPQHF. The CDR3 nucleotides are TGTGCCACGATGACAGGGCTGGGCAATCAGCCCCAGCATTTT.

The CDR3 DNA reads TGTGCCAGCAGCTGGATAGCGGGAGGCTACGAGCAGTACTTC. Protein: CASSWIAGGYEQYF. The J gene is TRBJ2-7, the V gene TRBV5-5; 10 positions match TRBD2. CDR3 length equals 14 residues. The germline V gene encodes CDR1 SGHKS and CDR2 YYEKEE (reference sequence). The V segment lost 3 bases and the J segment 3 bases; nucleotides outside the gene matches: 3.

This chain joins TRBV7-9 and TRBJ1-1, with 7 bases identical to TRBD1. CDR3 length: 15 amino acids. The V segment lost 5 bases and the J segment 1 base; nucleotides outside the gene matches: 7. Germline V gene sequence: CDR1 SEHNR, CDR2 FQNEAQ (reference sequence). The CDR3 sequence is CASSPGQEPNTEAFF. CDR3 sequence (DNA): TGTGCCAGCAGCCCTGGACAGGAACCGAACACTGAAGCTTTCTTT.

The chain joins TRBV5-4 to TRBJ2-5; 10 bases align to TRBD2. Trimming at V came to 0 bases and at J to 7 bases, leaving 18 bases not matched to a gene. This CDR3 contains 19 residues. Germline values: CDR1 SGHNT, CDR2 YYREEE (reference sequence). CDR3 in amino acids: CASSLDSFLAGDLFGTQYF. The CDR3 coding sequence is TGTGCCAGCAGCTTGGATTCCTTCCTAGCGGGAGATCTTTTTGGGACCCAGTACTTC.

The chain uses TRBV4-1 and TRBJ1-5; 7 bases match TRBD1. Germline lookup yields CDR1 MGHRA and CDR2 YSYEKL. Trimming at V came to 4 bases and at J to 6 bases, leaving 9 bases not matched to a gene. CDR3 length: 15 residues. DNA for the CDR3: TGCGCCAGCAGCCTCAAGCAGGGGGAAGGTCAGCCCCAGCATTTT. Protein: CASSLKQGEGQPQHF.

The rearrangement uses TRBV25-1 and TRBJ2-7; 7 nucleotides agree with TRBD1. This CDR3 spans 13 amino acids. With 2 bases clipped from V and 12 bases from J, the junction kept 10 bases outside the gene matches. CDR1 and CDR2 (germline): MGHDK, SYGVNS. The CDR3 spells CASSEGGQNPLYF. The CDR3 DNA is TGTGCCAGCAGTGAAGGGGGACAGAACCCCCTGTACTTC.

The chain joins TRBV5-4 to TRBJ2-5; TRBD1 agrees at 7 bases. The junction had 7 bases not matched to a gene; V was cut back by 0 bases and J by 5 bases. Germline V CDR1 and CDR2: SGHNT, YYREEE (reference sequence). The CDR3 is 15 residues long. CDR3 in amino acids: CASSLDPQGYETQYF. Written as DNA, the CDR3 is TGTGCCAGCAGCTTGGACCCACAGGGGTACGAGACCCAGTACTTC.

The rearrangement links TRBV7-9 to TRBJ1-2, with D maybe TRBD1 (6 bases). The CDR3 runs to 14 residues. Trimming stripped 5 bases from V and 5 bases from J, with 15 bases between. CDR1 is SEHNR, CDR2 FQNEAQ, per germline (reference sequence). The DNA of the CDR3 is TGTGCCAGCAGCACGGGACACGTTAGATATGGCTACACCTTC. Translating it yields CASSTGHVRYGYTF. Drawing the rest from reference TRBV7-9 and TRBJ1-2, the complete variable domain is DTGVSQNPRHKITKRGQNVTFRCDPISEHNRLYWYRQTLGQGPEFLTYFQNEAQLEKSRLLSDRFSAERPKGSFSTLEIQRTEQGDSAMYLCASSTGHVRYGYTFGSGTRLTVV.